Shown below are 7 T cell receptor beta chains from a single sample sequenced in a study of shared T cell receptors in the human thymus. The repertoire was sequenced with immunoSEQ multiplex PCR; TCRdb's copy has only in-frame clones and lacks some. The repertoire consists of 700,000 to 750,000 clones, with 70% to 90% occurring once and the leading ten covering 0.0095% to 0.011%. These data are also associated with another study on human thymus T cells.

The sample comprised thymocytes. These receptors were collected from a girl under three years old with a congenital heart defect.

CDR3 sequence: CAAGGAIYEQYF. The CDR3 DNA is TGTGCCGCGGGGGGGGCTATCTACGAGCAGTACTTC. This chain links TRBV7-9 with TRBJ2-7, with 9 bases matching TRBD2. The CDR3 extends over 12 amino acids. J was trimmed by 3 bases and V by 11 bases; bases with no gene match: 5. The germline CDR1 and CDR2 sequences are SEHNR and FQNEAQ (reference sequence).

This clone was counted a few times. In DNA form, the CDR3 reads TGCGCCAGCAGCCAAGACGGACTAGCGGGGTACACAGATACGCAGTATTTT. Its translation: CASSQDGLAGYTDTQYF. The V call is TRBV4-3, the J call TRBJ2-3, with 12 bases that match TRBD2. The CDR3 has 17 residues. Germline V lookup: CDR1 LGHNA, CDR2 YSLEER. Losses at the gene ends were 0 bases for V and 2 bases for J; bases not matched to a gene: 3.

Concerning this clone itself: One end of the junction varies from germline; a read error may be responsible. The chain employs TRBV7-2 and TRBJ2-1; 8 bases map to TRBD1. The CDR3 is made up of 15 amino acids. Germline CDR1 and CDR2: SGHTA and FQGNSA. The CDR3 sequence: CASSPGTGRSTWGIF. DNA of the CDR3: TGTGCCAGCAGCCCCGGGACAGGAAGATCGACATGGGGGATCTTC.

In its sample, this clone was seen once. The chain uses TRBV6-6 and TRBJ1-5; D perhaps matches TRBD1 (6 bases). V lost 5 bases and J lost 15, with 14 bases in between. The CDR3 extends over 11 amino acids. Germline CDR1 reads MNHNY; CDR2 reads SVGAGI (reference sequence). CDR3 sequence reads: CASSTSGTRHF. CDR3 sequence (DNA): TGTGCCAGCAGTACCTCCGGGACAAGGCATTTT.

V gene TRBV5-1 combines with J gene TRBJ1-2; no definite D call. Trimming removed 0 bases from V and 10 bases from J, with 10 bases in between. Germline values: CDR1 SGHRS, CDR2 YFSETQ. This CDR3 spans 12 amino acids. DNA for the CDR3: TGCGCCAGCAGCTTGGGCGTCACCCCCTACACCTTC. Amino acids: CASSLGVTPYTF.

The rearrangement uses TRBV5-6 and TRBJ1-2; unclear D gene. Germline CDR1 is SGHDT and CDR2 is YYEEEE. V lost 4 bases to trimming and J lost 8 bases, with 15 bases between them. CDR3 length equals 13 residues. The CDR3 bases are TGTGCCAGCAGCCCCATGGTCGGGGAGGGCTACACCTTC. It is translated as CASSPMVGEGYTF.

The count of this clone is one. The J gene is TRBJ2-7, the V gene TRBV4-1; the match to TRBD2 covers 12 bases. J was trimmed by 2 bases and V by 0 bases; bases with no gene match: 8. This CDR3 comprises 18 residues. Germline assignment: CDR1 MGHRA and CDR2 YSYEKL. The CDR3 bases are TGCGCCAGCAGCCAAGATGGGTCTAGCGGGGGGGAAACCTACGAGCAGTACTTC. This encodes CASSQDGSSGGETYEQYF.